Listed below are T cell receptor beta chains from one sample, sequenced in a study of T cells in Graves' hyperthyroidism and ophthalmopathy. One entry per CDR3 protein, called by TCRdb with MiXCR from the multiplex PCR reads. The sample consists of fewer than 700,000 distinct CDR3 sequences, roughly 18% of them appearing once. What was sequenced was blood. The receptors were sampled from a young woman with Graves' ophthalmopathy. CDR3s include the opening cysteine and the closing phenylalanine or tryptophan. Fields, in order: V gene, D gene, J gene, clone size, CDR3 DNA, CDR3 protein. D genes are given only for firm matches. Clone sizes are given selectively: once, few, many, or a class where the clone is expanded.

TRBV5-5	.	TRBJ2-2	few	TGTGCCAGCAGCCATAAAACAGGGCGCACCGGGGAGCTGTTTTTT	CASSHKTGRTGELFF
TRBV28	.	TRBJ2-5	.	TGTGCCAGCAGTTTAGGTCGCTATCTGTACTTC	CASSLGRYLYF
TRBV30	.	TRBJ2-7	many	TGTGCCTGGAGTGTGAGCGACTACGAGCAGTACTTC	CAWSVSDYEQYF
TRBV12-3/TRBV12-4	TRBD1	TRBJ1-5	few	TGTGCCAGCAGTTCGAGGACAGGGGCCCAGCCCCAGCATTTT	CASSSRTGAQPQHF
TRBV13	.	TRBJ2-3	.	TGTGCCAGCAGCGCCTCCCACTTACAGGACAGCACAGATACGCAGTATTTT	CASSASHLQDSTDTQYF
TRBV7-9	TRBD2	TRBJ2-5	.	TGTGCCAGCAGCCCCGGACTAGCAATCGAGACCCAGTACTTC	CASSPGLAIETQYF
TRBV10-2	TRBD2	TRBJ2-4	.	TGCGCCAGCAGTTCCTTGGGGGGGACCAAAAACATTCAGTACTTC	CASSSLGGTKNIQYF
TRBV5-4	.	TRBJ2-7	.	TGTGCCAGCAGCTTGAAGCGGGCAGCAATGGACGAGCAGTACTTC	CASSLKRAAMDEQYF
TRBV6-1	.	TRBJ1-2	few	TGTGCCAGCCTCAGAGGGACGGATGGCTACACCTTC	CASLRGTDGYTF
TRBV28	.	TRBJ1-4	.	TGTGCCAGCAGTTTATCGGTGGAGGGCGGAGAAAAACTGTTTTTT	CASSLSVEGGEKLFF
TRBV20-1	TRBD1	TRBJ1-2	.	TGCAGTGGGACAGGGTTTGGCTACACCTTC	CSGTGFGYTF
TRBV5-1	TRBD2	TRBJ2-1	.	TGCGCCAGCAGCTTCCTAGCGGGAGAAGGGGATGAGCAGTTCTTC	CASSFLAGEGDEQFF
TRBV5-4	.	TRBJ1-1	.	TGTGCCAGCAGCTTGGGTGGGCGACGGGAAGCTTTCTTT	CASSLGGRREAFF
TRBV7-3	TRBD1	TRBJ1-1	many	TGTGCCAGCAGCCCGGGACAGGGGAACACTGAAGCTTTCTTT	CASSPGQGNTEAFF
TRBV5-5	TRBD1	TRBJ1-2	.	TGTGCCAGCAGCTTGGGGCACCGGGACAGGGGGCAGGACTATGGCTACACCTTC	CASSLGHRDRGQDYGYTF
TRBV7-9	TRBD2	TRBJ2-1	few	TGTGCCAGCAGCTTAGGCCCGGTTAGGGATGCGGGAGGGTCGTTCTTC	CASSLGPVRDAGGSFF
TRBV28	TRBD1	TRBJ1-2	once	TGTGCCAGCAGTTTGATTGGGTGGACAGGGGGCGCGGATGGCTACACCTTC	CASSLIGWTGGADGYTF
TRBV7-2	TRBD2	TRBJ2-3	few	TGTGCCAGCAGCCCAACCCCGGGACTAGCGGGGGCGAGCACAGATACGCAGTATTTT	CASSPTPGLAGASTDTQYF